The rows below give T cell receptor beta chains drawn from one sample of a study of post-analysis software for immune sequencing data. TCRdb re-derived calls from the PCR reads in MiXCR, one entry per CDR3 protein. The sample lists roughly 670,000 distinct CDR3 sequences; around 64% were seen once. The sequencing input was blood. The receptors here all came from a girl aged 2 to 9 with multiple sclerosis. Each CDR3 is given with its conserved first and last residue. D genes are given only for firm matches. Clone size appears in some rows only: once, few, many, or a class for an expanded clone.

j_call: TRBJ2-1
cdr3_length: 17
d_call: TRBD2
clone_size: .
v_call: TRBV10-2
cdr3_aa: CASRNPDSSGVGGEQFF
cdr3_nt: TGCGCCAGCAGGAACCCCGACTCTAGCGGGGTAGGCGGTGAGCAGTTCTTC

j_call: TRBJ1-2
cdr3_length: 13
d_call: .
clone_size: few
v_call: TRBV20-1
cdr3_aa: CSAQLDPGNGYTF
cdr3_nt: TGCAGTGCTCAACTGGACCCTGGAAATGGCTACACCTTC

j_call: TRBJ2-1
cdr3_length: 13
d_call: .
clone_size: many
v_call: TRBV2
cdr3_aa: CASIWGQTNEQFF
cdr3_nt: TGTGCCAGCATATGGGGGCAGACGAATGAGCAGTTCTTC

j_call: TRBJ2-1
cdr3_length: 12
d_call: .
clone_size: .
v_call: TRBV20-1
cdr3_aa: CSGGPGDNEQFF
cdr3_nt: TGCAGCGGCGGGCCCGGGGACAATGAGCAGTTCTTC

j_call: TRBJ2-7
cdr3_length: 14
d_call: TRBD2
clone_size: .
v_call: TRBV18
cdr3_aa: CASSPGRVSHEQYF
cdr3_nt: TGTGCCAGCTCACCAGGGAGGGTGAGCCACGAGCAGTACTTC

j_call: TRBJ2-5
cdr3_length: 14
d_call: .
clone_size: .
v_call: TRBV10-3
cdr3_aa: CAISEQGLQETQYF
cdr3_nt: TGTGCCATCAGTGAACAGGGTTTACAAGAGACCCAGTACTTC

j_call: TRBJ2-5
cdr3_length: 15
d_call: .
clone_size: once
v_call: TRBV12-3/TRBV12-4
cdr3_aa: CASSYGTRAEETQYF
cdr3_nt: TGTGCCAGCAGTTATGGGACAAGAGCGGAAGAGACCCAGTACTTC

j_call: TRBJ2-6
cdr3_length: 17
d_call: .
clone_size: once
v_call: TRBV20-1
cdr3_aa: CSARDEGGLYGANVLTF
cdr3_nt: TGCAGTGCTAGAGATGAAGGGGGACTCTATGGGGCCAACGTCCTGACTTTC

j_call: TRBJ2-5
cdr3_length: 14
d_call: .
clone_size: few
v_call: TRBV6-2/TRBV6-3
cdr3_aa: CASSSPISQETQYF
cdr3_nt: TGTGCCAGCAGTAGCCCGATCAGTCAAGAGACCCAGTACTTC

j_call: TRBJ2-5
cdr3_length: 13
d_call: TRBD2
clone_size: .
v_call: TRBV3-1
cdr3_aa: CASSLGSGNQQYF
cdr3_nt: TGTGCCAGCAGCCTTGGCAGCGGGAATCAACAGTACTTC

j_call: TRBJ2-3
cdr3_length: 14
d_call: TRBD2
clone_size: .
v_call: TRBV10-3
cdr3_aa: CATVSSGNEDTQYF
cdr3_nt: TGTGCCACCGTTTCTAGCGGGAATGAAGATACGCAGTATTTT

j_call: TRBJ1-2
cdr3_length: 12
d_call: TRBD1
clone_size: .
v_call: TRBV29-1
cdr3_aa: CSVPGQNYGYTF
cdr3_nt: TGCAGCGTGCCGGGACAGAACTATGGCTACACCTTC

j_call: TRBJ2-7
cdr3_length: 15
d_call: TRBD2
clone_size: .
v_call: TRBV7-2
cdr3_aa: CASSRTLAGGLEQYF
cdr3_nt: TGTGCCAGCAGCCGGACCCTAGCGGGAGGGCTCGAGCAGTACTTC

j_call: TRBJ2-5
cdr3_length: 14
d_call: .
clone_size: .
v_call: TRBV20-1
cdr3_aa: CSASDRISGETQYF
cdr3_nt: TGCAGTGCTAGTGACAGGATCTCCGGAGAGACCCAGTACTTC

j_call: TRBJ2-3
cdr3_length: 12
d_call: TRBD1
clone_size: .
v_call: TRBV7-9
cdr3_aa: CASSPTGGTQYF
cdr3_nt: TGTGCCAGCAGCCCGACAGGGGGAACGCAGTATTTT

j_call: TRBJ2-7
cdr3_length: 14
d_call: .
clone_size: .
v_call: TRBV6-1
cdr3_aa: CASSEGDGDYEQYF
cdr3_nt: TGTGCCAGCAGTGAAGGGGACGGAGACTACGAGCAGTACTTC

j_call: TRBJ1-1
cdr3_length: 15
d_call: .
clone_size: .
v_call: TRBV25-1
cdr3_aa: CASSDHSPLNTEAFF
cdr3_nt: TGTGCCAGTAGTGATCATTCGCCCCTGAACACTGAAGCTTTCTTT

j_call: TRBJ1-5
cdr3_length: 12
d_call: .
clone_size: .
v_call: TRBV6-6
cdr3_aa: CASSYGRQPQHF
cdr3_nt: TGTGCCAGCAGTTACGGGCGGCAGCCCCAGCATTTT

j_call: TRBJ1-5
cdr3_length: 15
d_call: TRBD1
clone_size: .
v_call: TRBV6-1
cdr3_aa: CASKPTGTDNQPQHF
cdr3_nt: TGTGCCAGCAAACCGACAGGGACAGACAATCAGCCCCAGCATTTT

j_call: TRBJ2-7
cdr3_length: 14
d_call: TRBD2
clone_size: .
v_call: TRBV27
cdr3_aa: CASSLSSSGYEQYF
cdr3_nt: TGTGCCAGCAGTTTAAGTTCTAGCGGCTACGAGCAGTACTTC

j_call: TRBJ1-4
cdr3_length: 15
d_call: TRBD1
clone_size: .
v_call: TRBV28
cdr3_aa: CASSLSGTGYEKLFF
cdr3_nt: TGTGCCAGCAGTTTATCCGGGACAGGGTATGAAAAACTGTTTTTT

j_call: TRBJ1-4
cdr3_length: 14
d_call: .
clone_size: .
v_call: TRBV7-2
cdr3_aa: CASTLPALNEKLFF
cdr3_nt: TGTGCCAGCACCCTACCCGCACTTAATGAAAAACTGTTTTTT

j_call: TRBJ2-6
cdr3_length: 15
d_call: .
clone_size: .
v_call: TRBV6-1
cdr3_aa: CATTRQSSGANVLTF
cdr3_nt: TGTGCCACCACAAGACAGAGCTCTGGGGCCAACGTCCTGACTTTC

j_call: TRBJ2-1
cdr3_length: 18
d_call: TRBD2
clone_size: .
v_call: TRBV12-3/TRBV12-4
cdr3_aa: CASSFWVLAGEVANEQFF
cdr3_nt: TGTGCCAGCAGTTTCTGGGTTCTAGCGGGAGAGGTAGCCAATGAGCAGTTCTTC

j_call: TRBJ2-6
cdr3_length: 17
d_call: .
clone_size: .
v_call: TRBV18
cdr3_aa: CASSHGHWKSGANVLTF
cdr3_nt: TGTGCCAGCTCACACGGACATTGGAAATCTGGGGCCAACGTCCTGACTTTC

j_call: TRBJ2-2
cdr3_length: 17
d_call: TRBD2
clone_size: .
v_call: TRBV12-5
cdr3_aa: CASGRGLAGVGTGELFF
cdr3_nt: TGTGCTAGTGGACGCGGACTAGCGGGAGTCGGTACCGGGGAGCTGTTTTTT

j_call: TRBJ1-5
cdr3_length: 17
d_call: .
clone_size: .
v_call: TRBV20-1
cdr3_aa: CSAHKGTGGSWNQPQHF
cdr3_nt: TGCAGTGCACACAAGGGGACCGGGGGTTCCTGGAATCAGCCCCAGCATTTT

j_call: TRBJ2-7
cdr3_length: 13
d_call: TRBD1
clone_size: .
v_call: TRBV20-1
cdr3_aa: CAQTEGAAYEQYF
cdr3_nt: TGCGCCCAAACAGAGGGGGCAGCCTACGAGCAGTACTTC

j_call: TRBJ2-3
cdr3_length: 13
d_call: .
clone_size: .
v_call: TRBV18
cdr3_aa: CASSPSNQDTQYF
cdr3_nt: TGTGCCAGCTCACCTTCGAATCAAGATACGCAGTATTTT

j_call: TRBJ2-6
cdr3_length: 18
d_call: TRBD2
clone_size: .
v_call: TRBV3-1
cdr3_aa: CASSQAGGRVSGANVLTF
cdr3_nt: TGTGCCAGCAGCCAAGCGGGCGGGAGGGTCTCTGGGGCCAACGTCCTGACTTTC

j_call: TRBJ2-5
cdr3_length: 16
d_call: TRBD1
clone_size: .
v_call: TRBV4-1
cdr3_aa: CASSLQGSPPQETQYF
cdr3_nt: TGCGCCAGCAGTCTACAGGGGTCGCCCCCACAAGAGACCCAGTACTTC

j_call: TRBJ1-5
cdr3_length: 13
d_call: .
clone_size: .
v_call: TRBV29-1
cdr3_aa: CSVGERLGQPQHF
cdr3_nt: TGCAGCGTTGGAGAGCGCTTGGGTCAGCCCCAGCATTTT

j_call: TRBJ2-5
cdr3_length: 14
d_call: .
clone_size: .
v_call: TRBV5-1
cdr3_aa: CASSLMWGQETQYF
cdr3_nt: TGCGCCAGCAGCTTGATGTGGGGACAAGAGACCCAGTACTTC